This note documents a single T cell receptor (beta chain) sequence. Its antigen is undetermined. The sample belongs to a study of T cells in Graves' hyperthyroidism and ophthalmopathy. Overall study results and limits: The blood repertoire included most of the expanded thyroid clonotypes above 0.001.

Using RNA transcripts as the source, TCR beta CDR3 regions were amplified. HTBI primers were the set used in a first-round RT-PCR of the TCR CDR3. TCRdb fed the multiplex PCR reads into MiXCR, producing one record per CDR3 protein. The sample consists of about 360,000 distinct CDR3 sequences, less than 15% of them appearing once. V was shortened by 0 bases and J by 5 bases, with 13 bases between the two germline ends. Germline CDR1 is MNHNY and CDR2 is SVGAGI (reference sequence). This CDR3 has 15 amino acids. A lack of ophthalmopathy progression within 18 months defined stable Graves' hyperthyroidism.

The rearrangement links TRBV6-6 to TRBJ2-5, with D hard to call. The receptor's source is a woman aged 18-29 years with Graves' hyperthyroidism. The sample consisted of blood. DNA for the CDR3: TGTGCCAGCAGTTACTCCGGCAGCCCTTGGGAGACCCAGTACTTC. Protein sequence: CASSYSGSPWETQYF.